This T cell receptor beta chain stems from a study of blood T cell repertoires in COVID-19. Study background: COVID-19 samples collected from the United States, Italy and Spain covered acute and convalescent phases. From T cells, B-cell-depleted T cells, or PBMCs came the material, which was cDNA or gDNA.

Source study methods: Reference gene primer amplification gave estimated nucleated cell counts. Here immunoSEQ multiplex PCR was the method, and the copy in TCRdb shows in-frame clones only, minus some. That table gives V, J and clone size, and the DNA gave D and trimming. The table includes about 74,000 clones, around 76% detected once. The clonotype comes from a man aged 65 to 85 with active or convalescent COVID-19. Sequenced material: peripheral blood.

CDR3 loop: CAWSMNTNYGYTF. DNA for the CDR3: TGTGCCTGGAGTATGAACACGAACTATGGCTACACCTTC. This chain joins TRBV30 and TRBJ1-2; D is uncertain. The germline CDR1 and CDR2 sequences are GTSNPN and SVGIG (reference sequence). Trimming removed 2 bases from V and 2 bases from J, with 9 bases in between. The CDR3 covers 13 residues. Looking up the rest from reference TRBV30 and TRBJ1-2 gives the full variable domain: SQTIHQWPATLVQPVGSPLSLECTVEGTSNPNLYWYRQAAGRGLQLLFYSVGIGQISSEVPQNLSASRPQDRQFILSSKKLLLSDSGFYLCAWSMNTNYGYTFGSGTRLTVV.